This entry lists 12 T cell receptor beta chains sequenced from one sample in a study of cytomegalovirus exposure and HLA in healthy donors (dated by TCRdb to the late 2010s). Library preparation employed the immunoSEQ multiplex PCR assay. This is the immuneACCESS table as TCRdb keeps it, with only in-frame sequences that have V and J called. A part of the clones is gone; compared with another copy, unresolved V genes explain less than half, and the rest is unexplained. The sample yields approximately 65,000 clones; more than 95% were counted once. Of the sample, around 2.4% is held by the ten largest clones. The sequencing input was PBMCs. Every receptor here comes from a man between 18 and 35 years old in good health and CMV-seronegative.

The chain combines TRBV5-5 with TRBJ1-6; 10 nucleotides agree with TRBD1. J was trimmed by 7 bases and V by 4 bases; bases with no gene match: 17. The germline V gene encodes CDR1 SGHKS and CDR2 YYEKEE (reference sequence). The CDR3 covers 19 residues. The CDR3 is CASSAGTRQGASWNSPLHF. CDR3 DNA sequence: TGTGCCAGCAGCGCGGGGACACGACAGGGGGCGAGCTGGAATTCACCCCTCCACTTT.

The rearrangement links TRBV5-5 to TRBJ1-5; 10 bases agree with TRBD1. The CDR3 has 15 amino acids. Trimming took 4 bases from V and 4 from J; bases not matched to a gene: 5. Germline V lookup: CDR1 SGHKS, CDR2 YYEKEE (reference sequence). CDR3: CASSTGQGRNQPQHF. The CDR3 nucleotides are TGTGCCAGCAGCACGGGACAGGGGCGAAATCAGCCCCAGCATTTT.

The chain joins TRBV2 to TRBJ1-5; D might be TRBD1 (6 bases). Germline CDR1 is SNHLY and CDR2 is FYNNEI. The V end lost 5 bases, the J end lost 6 bases, and 11 bases lay between the germline ends. This CDR3 has 13 residues. CDR3 region: CASSMTGSQPQHF. For the CDR3, the DNA is TGTGCCAGCAGTATGACAGGTAGTCAGCCCCAGCATTTT.

The chain has TRBV15 and TRBJ2-1; tentatively, D is TRBD2 (5 bases). With 5 bases removed from V and 4 bases from J, the gap between germline ends came to 6 bases. This CDR3 is built from 12 residues. The germline V gene encodes CDR1 LNHNV and CDR2 YYDKDF (reference sequence). CDR3 amino acids: CATSGLYNEQFF. In DNA form, the CDR3 reads TGTGCCACCAGCGGACTTTACAATGAGCAGTTCTTC.

The chain combines TRBV6-5 with TRBJ1-5; no definite D call. Trimming removed 7 bases from V and 2 bases from J, with 12 bases in between. In germline, CDR1 is MNHEY, CDR2 SVGAGI. CDR3 length: 14 amino acids. The CDR3 region is CASTGSTGNQPQHF. The CDR3 nucleotides read TGTGCCAGCACCGGGAGTACCGGCAATCAGCCCCAGCATTTT.

The chain carries TRBV11-2 and TRBJ2-7; D unclear. Germline V gene sequence: CDR1 SGHAT, CDR2 FQNNGV. V lost 2 bases and J 3 bases, leaving 8 bases between the germline ends. This CDR3 is built from 13 residues. For the CDR3, the DNA is TGTGCCAGCAGCTTAACACCAGTCTACGAGCAGTACTTC. Residues: CASSLTPVYEQYF.

The genes are TRBV10-2 and TRBJ1-2, with a weak D call TRBD1 (6 bases). The germline V and J ends were trimmed by 4 bases and 0 bases, with 12 bases remaining between them. Germline CDR1 and CDR2: WSHSY and SAAADI. This CDR3 has 15 amino acids. CDR3 residues: CASSAAGTTNYGYTF. The CDR3 coding sequence is TGCGCCAGCAGTGCCGCCGGGACAACTAACTATGGCTACACCTTC.

V usage is TRBV13 and J usage is TRBJ1-1, with TRBD1 as a possible D gene (6 bases). Between the trimmed V and J ends, which lost 1 base and 1 base, there was a span of 7 bases. The CDR3 consists of 14 residues. Per the germline V gene, CDR1 is PRHDT and CDR2 is FYEKMQ (reference sequence). The CDR3: CASSLEDRNTEAFF. The CDR3 DNA is TGTGCCAGCAGCTTAGAGGACAGGAACACTGAAGCTTTCTTT.

CDR3 sequence (DNA): TGTGCCAGCAGCTTAGGCGGGGACAGGGGGCGTACAGATACGCAGTATTTT. The encoded protein is CASSLGGDRGRTDTQYF. V gene TRBV7-8 combines with J gene TRBJ2-3; 12 bases are shared with TRBD1. Germline values: CDR1 SGHVS, CDR2 FQNEAQ. CDR3 length: 17 amino acids. The trim removed 1 base at V and 3 bases at J, leaving 5 bases unmatched.

This sequence joins TRBV18 and TRBJ1-4, with 9 bases lining up with TRBD1. The CDR3 covers 17 residues. Germline assignment: CDR1 KGHSH and CDR2 LQKENI. V gave up 3 bases and J gave up 3 bases; unmatched junction bases: 8. In DNA form, the CDR3 reads TGTGCCAGCTCACCTTTAGAGCGGACAGGGGCTAATGAAAAACTGTTTTTT. It yields the protein CASSPLERTGANEKLFF.

The gene calls are TRBV4-1 and TRBJ2-7; TRBD1 agrees at 10 bases. Trimming cost V 4 bases and J 2 bases; bases outside gene matches: 17. The CDR3 extends over 19 amino acids. Germline loops: CDR1 MGHRA, CDR2 YSYEKL. The chain's CDR3 is CASSLRTGTGDYQAYEQYF. For the CDR3, the DNA is TGCGCCAGCAGCCTCCGGACCGGGACAGGGGACTATCAGGCCTACGAGCAGTACTTC.

The genes are TRBV27 and TRBJ2-5, with 7 nucleotides matching TRBD2. Germline V gives CDR1 MNHEY, CDR2 SMNVEV (reference sequence). Trimming at V came to 3 bases and at J to 2 bases, leaving 12 bases not matched to a gene. The CDR3 length is 17 residues. DNA of the CDR3: TGTGCCAGCAGTTTCAGAAAGGGAGGGCAATTTCAAGAGACCCAGTACTTC. Translation gives CASSFRKGGQFQETQYF.